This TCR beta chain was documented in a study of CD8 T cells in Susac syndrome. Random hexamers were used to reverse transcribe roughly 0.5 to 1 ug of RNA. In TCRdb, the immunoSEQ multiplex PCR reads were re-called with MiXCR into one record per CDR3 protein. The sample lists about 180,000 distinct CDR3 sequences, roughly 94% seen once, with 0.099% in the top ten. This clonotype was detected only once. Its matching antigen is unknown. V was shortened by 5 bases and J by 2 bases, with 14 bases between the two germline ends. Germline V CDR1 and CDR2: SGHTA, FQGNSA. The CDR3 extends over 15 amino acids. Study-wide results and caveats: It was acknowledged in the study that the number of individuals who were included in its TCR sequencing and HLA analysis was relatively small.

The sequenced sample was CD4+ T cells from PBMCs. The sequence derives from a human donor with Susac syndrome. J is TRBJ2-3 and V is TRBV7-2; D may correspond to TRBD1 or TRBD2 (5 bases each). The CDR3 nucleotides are TGTGCCAGCAGCGCCCAATGGGGGTTCACAGATACGCAGTATTTT. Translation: CASSAQWGFTDTQYF.